This record covers a single T cell receptor (beta chain). This specimen comes from a study of blood T cell repertoires in COVID-19. The germline V gene encodes CDR1 SGHAT and CDR2 FQNNGV. The CDR3 consists of 13 residues. V shed 5 bases, J shed 5 bases, and the junction held 6 bases outside the gene matches. The assay was immunoSEQ multiplex PCR, and TCRdb's table has in-frame clones only and misses some. The sample holds over 200,000 clones, 70% to 90% seen once. Input material: peripheral blood. The TCR was taken from a woman aged 45-60 years with active or convalescent COVID-19. The chain joins TRBV11-2 to TRBJ2-7, with TRBD2 matching over 7 bases. The CDR3 DNA reads TGTGCCAGCAGCCCCGGGGGACTAAACGAGCAGTACTTC. Translating gives CASSPGGLNEQYF.